The 8 T cell receptor beta chains listed next were all sequenced from one sample in a study of identical twins' blood T cells. MiXCR, run by TCRdb on the 5' RACE reads, gives a single entry per CDR3 protein. Of 350,000 to 450,000 distinct CDR3 sequences in the sample, roughly 28% were seen once. Sample: PBMCs. The receptors here all came from a woman aged 18 to 50 in good health.

The rearrangement uses TRBV28 and TRBJ2-7, with TRBD1 identical over 7 bases. The CDR3 runs to 18 residues. CDR1 and CDR2 from the germline V gene are MDHEN and SYDVKM. The junction had 24 bases not matched to a gene; V was cut back by 6 bases and J by 7 bases. The CDR3 DNA is TGTGCCAGCAGGCCCCGACAGGGCTACCTTAACCCTGAGGGTGAGCAGTACTTC. Its translation: CASRPRQGYLNPEGEQYF.

This clonotype was seen more than once but under ten times. V gene TRBV5-6 combines with J gene TRBJ1-5; D not resolved. The CDR3 is made up of 13 amino acids. CDR1 and CDR2 (germline): SGHDT, YYEEEE. The V and J ends lost 2 bases and 5 bases respectively, with 8 bases between them. The CDR3 reads CASSLGSHQPQHF. In nucleotides, the CDR3 is TGTGCCAGCAGCTTAGGCAGCCATCAGCCCCAGCATTTT.

With regard to this clonotype: With a much larger clone just one base away, this may be a read error. The chain uses TRBV11-2 and TRBJ1-1; no definite D call. Germline loops: CDR1 SGHAT, CDR2 FQNNGV. The V gene lost 1 base and the J gene lost 3 bases, with 6 bases spanning the gap. The CDR3 length is 13 residues. The CDR3 loop reads CASSLAVYTEAFF. CDR3 sequence (DNA): TGTGCCAGCAGCTTAGCGGTGTACACTGAAGCTTTCTTT.

Concerning this clonotype itself: Its ends do not fully match the called genes, so a read error is possible. The chain couples TRBV2 to TRBJ2-4; D might be TRBD2 (6 bases). The CDR3 extends over 16 amino acids. Germline CDR1 and CDR2: SNHLY and FYNNEI. As DNA, the CDR3 is TGTGCCAGTAGTGAATACGGTCCAGGGACTTTAAACATTCAGTACTTC. Its protein is CASSEYGPGTLNIQYF.

The chain is built from TRBV9 and TRBJ2-3; TRBD1 or TRBD2 may be the D gene (5 bases each). This CDR3 has 14 amino acids. Trimming shortened V by 2 bases and J by 2 bases, and 9 bases separated the two germline ends. The germline gives CDR1 SGDLS, CDR2 YYNGEE. In DNA form, the CDR3 reads TGTGCCAGCAGCGTCGGGACCCACACAGATACGCAGTATTTT. Translation gives CASSVGTHTDTQYF.

The chain is built from TRBV5-1 and TRBJ1-5; D is ambiguous. Germline CDR1 reads SGHRS; CDR2 reads YFSETQ. The CDR3 spans 14 residues. Trimming left V 1 base short and J 16 bases short, with 21 bases between. In DNA form, the CDR3 reads TGCGCCAGCAGCTTGAGACACCCAACAGCAATTATACATTTT. Its protein is CASSLRHPTAIIHF.

This clonotype was seen more than once but under ten times. The chain is built from TRBV27 and TRBJ1-1; maybe TRBD1 (6 bases). The V gene lost 5 bases and the J gene lost 9 bases, with 10 bases spanning the gap. The CDR3 has 11 amino acids. The germline V gene encodes CDR1 MNHEY and CDR2 SMNVEV (reference sequence). The DNA of the CDR3 is TGTGCCAGCAGTCAACGGGGGCAAGCTTTCTTT. It specifies CASSQRGQAFF.

The chain has TRBV9 and TRBJ2-4, with D tentatively TRBD1 or TRBD2 (5 bases each). Germline values: CDR1 SGDLS, CDR2 YYNGEE. The V and J ends lost 5 bases and 5 bases respectively, with 11 bases between them. The CDR3 runs 13 residues. The CDR3 bases are TGTGCCAGCAGTCTAGTGGGGGAAAACATTCAGTACTTC. It codes for CASSLVGENIQYF.